The source of this T cell receptor (beta chain) is a study of T-cell reconstitution after alpha-beta-depleted transplantation in children. Preparation of the TCRbeta library was carried out with unique molecular identifiers. TCRdb used MiXCR to reprocess the PCR reads, holding one entry per CDR3 protein. The sample contains just under 550,000 distinct CDR3 sequences, around 20% of which appear only once. The CDR3 length is 17 residues. Trimming cost V 3 bases and J 4 bases, with 22 bases left between them. Germline-derived CDR1 and CDR2 are MDHEN and SYDVKM. This specimen consisted of PBMCs from the stem cell graft donor, obtained from the stem cell graft. This TCR was sampled from a human donor who donated a stem cell graft to a child with acute lymphoblastic leukemia. The chain employs TRBV28 and TRBJ2-7; tentatively, D is TRBD1 or TRBD2 (5 bases each). Here the CDR3 reads CASSFVKGRAVAYEQYF. The CDR3 DNA sequence: TGTGCCAGCAGTTTTGTGAAGGGGCGGGCAGTCGCTTACGAGCAGTACTTC.